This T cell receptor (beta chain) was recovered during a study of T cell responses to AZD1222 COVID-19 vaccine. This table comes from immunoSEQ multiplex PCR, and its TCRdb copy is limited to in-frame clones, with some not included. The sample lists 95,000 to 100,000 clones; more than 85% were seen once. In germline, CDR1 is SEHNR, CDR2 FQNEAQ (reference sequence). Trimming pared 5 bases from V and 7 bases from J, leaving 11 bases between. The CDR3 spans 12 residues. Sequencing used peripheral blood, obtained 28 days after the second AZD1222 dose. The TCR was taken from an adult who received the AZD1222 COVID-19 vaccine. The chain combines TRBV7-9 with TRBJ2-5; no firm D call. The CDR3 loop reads CASSRTEWTQYF. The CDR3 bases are TGTGCCAGCAGCCGGACGGAGTGGACCCAGTACTTC.